This T cell receptor (beta chain) emerged from a study of T cells in Graves' hyperthyroidism and ophthalmopathy. This clonotype has ten or more counts. Researchers took RNA transcripts and amplified the TCR beta CDR3 regions from them. An initial round of RT-PCR targeting the TCR CDR3 relied on the HTBI primer set. MiXCR, run by TCRdb on the multiplex PCR reads, gives a single entry per CDR3 protein. This sample has roughly 500,000 distinct CDR3 sequences, with roughly 15% found just once. The CDR3 spans 15 residues. Trimming removed 1 base from V and 6 bases from J; junction bases left unmatched: 2. The germline V gene has CDR1 MDHEN and CDR2 SYDVKM. Exclusion of a patient resulted from uncontrolled infection, other autoimmune disease, pregnancy or lactation. Diagnoses were established using clinical symptoms, serum thyroxine and TRAb, thyroid ultrasound and orbital computed tomography.

This TCR came from a woman aged 25 to 39 with Graves' ophthalmopathy. The chain recombines TRBV28 with TRBJ1-6, with 8 positions matching TRBD1. Specimen: blood. The CDR3 loop is CASSLSTGANSPLHF. CDR3 in DNA: TGTGCCAGCAGTTTATCGACAGGGGCTAATTCACCCCTCCACTTT.